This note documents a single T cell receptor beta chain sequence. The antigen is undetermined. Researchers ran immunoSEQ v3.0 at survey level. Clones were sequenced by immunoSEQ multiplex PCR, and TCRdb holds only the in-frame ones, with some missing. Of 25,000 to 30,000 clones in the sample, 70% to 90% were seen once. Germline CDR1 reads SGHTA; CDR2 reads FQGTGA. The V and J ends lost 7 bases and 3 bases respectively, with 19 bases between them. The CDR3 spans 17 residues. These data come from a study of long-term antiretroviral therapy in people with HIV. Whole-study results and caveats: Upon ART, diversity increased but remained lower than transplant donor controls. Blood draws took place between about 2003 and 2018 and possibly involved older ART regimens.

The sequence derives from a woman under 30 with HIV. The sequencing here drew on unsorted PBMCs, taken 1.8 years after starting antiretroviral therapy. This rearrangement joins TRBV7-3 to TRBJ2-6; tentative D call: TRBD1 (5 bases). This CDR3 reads CASTFRAQGYGANVLTF. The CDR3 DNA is TGTGCCAGCACCTTTAGGGCTCAGGGTTATGGGGCCAACGTCCTGACTTTC.